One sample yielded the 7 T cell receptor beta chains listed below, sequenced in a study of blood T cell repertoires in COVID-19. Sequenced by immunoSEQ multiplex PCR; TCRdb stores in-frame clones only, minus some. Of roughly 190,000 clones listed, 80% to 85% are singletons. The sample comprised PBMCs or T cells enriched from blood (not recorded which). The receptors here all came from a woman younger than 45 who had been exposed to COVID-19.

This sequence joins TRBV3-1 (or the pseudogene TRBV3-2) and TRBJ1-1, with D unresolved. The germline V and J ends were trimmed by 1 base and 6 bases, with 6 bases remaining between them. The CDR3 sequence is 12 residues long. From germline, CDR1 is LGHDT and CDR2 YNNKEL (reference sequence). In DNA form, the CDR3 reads TGTGCCAGCAGCCAAGGGGCCCCTGAAGCTTTCTTT. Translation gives CASSQGAPEAFF.

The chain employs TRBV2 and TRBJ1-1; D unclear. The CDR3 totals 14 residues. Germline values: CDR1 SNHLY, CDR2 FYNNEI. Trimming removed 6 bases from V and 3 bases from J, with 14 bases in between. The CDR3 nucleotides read TGTGCCAGCAGAGAGAGGGTTTCACACACTGAAGCTTTCTTT. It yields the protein CASRERVSHTEAFF. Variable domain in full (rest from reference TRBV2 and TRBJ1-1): EPEVTQTPSHQVTQMGQEVILRCVPISNHLYFYWYRQILGQKVEFLVSFYNNEISEKSEIFDDQFSVERPDGSNFTLKIRSTKLEDSAMYFCASRERVSHTEAFFGQGTRLTVV.

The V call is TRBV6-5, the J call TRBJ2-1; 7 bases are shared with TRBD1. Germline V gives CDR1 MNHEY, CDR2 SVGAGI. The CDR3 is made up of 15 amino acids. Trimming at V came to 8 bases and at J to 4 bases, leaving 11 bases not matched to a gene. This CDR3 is CASCLIAGGYNEQFF. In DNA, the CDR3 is TGTGCCAGCTGTTTAATCGCAGGGGGTTACAATGAGCAGTTCTTC.

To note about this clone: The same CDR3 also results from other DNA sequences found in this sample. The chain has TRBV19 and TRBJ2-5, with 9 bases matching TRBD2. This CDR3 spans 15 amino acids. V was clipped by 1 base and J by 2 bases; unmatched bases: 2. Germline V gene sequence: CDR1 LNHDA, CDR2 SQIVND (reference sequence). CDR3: CASSIGAGGQETQYF. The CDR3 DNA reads TGTGCCAGTAGTATAGGTGCGGGGGGGCAAGAGACCCAGTACTTC.

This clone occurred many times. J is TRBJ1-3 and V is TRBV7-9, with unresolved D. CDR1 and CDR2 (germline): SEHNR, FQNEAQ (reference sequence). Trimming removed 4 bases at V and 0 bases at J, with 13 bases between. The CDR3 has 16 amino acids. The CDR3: CASSSPGWSSGNTIYF. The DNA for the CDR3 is TGTGCCAGCAGCTCGCCGGGGTGGAGCTCTGGAAACACCATATATTTT.

CDR3 sequence reads: CASSLEGEETQYF. The CDR3 DNA reads as TGTGCCAGCAGCTTAGAGGGGGAAGAGACCCAGTACTTC. V is TRBV7-9 and J is TRBJ2-5; maybe TRBD1 (6 bases). The CDR3 covers 13 residues. CDR1 is SEHNR, CDR2 FQNEAQ, per germline (reference sequence). Trimming pared 1 base from V and 3 bases from J, leaving 6 bases between. Complete variable domain (other parts from reference TRBV7-9 and TRBJ2-5): DTGVSQNPRHKITKRGQNVTFRCDPISEHNRLYWYRQTLGQGPEFLTYFQNEAQLEKSRLLSDRFSAERPKGSFSTLEIQRTEQGDSAMYLCASSLEGEETQYFGPGTRLLVL.

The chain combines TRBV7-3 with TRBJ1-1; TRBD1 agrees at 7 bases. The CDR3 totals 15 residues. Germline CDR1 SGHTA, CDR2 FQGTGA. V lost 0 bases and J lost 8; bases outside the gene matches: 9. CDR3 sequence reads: CASSLTDRRYDEAFF. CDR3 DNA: TGTGCCAGCAGCTTAACGGACAGGCGATATGACGAAGCTTTCTTT.